This passage covers 26 T cell receptor beta chains from one sample sequenced in a study of T cell responses to AZD1222 COVID-19 vaccine. Sequenced by immunoSEQ multiplex PCR; TCRdb stores in-frame clones only, minus some. The sample lists some 73,000 clones; roughly nine tenths were seen once. The material was peripheral blood, obtained 28 days after the second AZD1222 dose. The receptor set was obtained from an adult who received the AZD1222 COVID-19 vaccine.

This chain connects TRBV28 to TRBJ1-5; D remains ambiguous. Trimming shortened V by 5 bases and J by 6 bases, and 14 bases separated the two germline ends. Germline V lookup: CDR1 MDHEN, CDR2 SYDVKM. This CDR3 contains 14 residues. The CDR3 sequence: CASSILGTGQPQHF. CDR3 nucleotide sequence: TGTGCCAGCAGTATTCTAGGAACGGGTCAGCCCCAGCATTTT.

The chain combines TRBV10-3 with TRBJ2-2; 16 positions agree with TRBD2. Germline V gene data show CDR1 as ENHRY and CDR2 as SYGVKD. This CDR3 contains 18 residues. J lost 4 bases, V lost 3 bases, and 5 bases had no gene match. DNA for the CDR3: TGTGCCATCAGTGACCCGGGACTAGCGGGGGGGCTCACCGGGGAGCTGTTTTTT. It translates to CAISDPGLAGGLTGELFF.

The CDR3 DNA follows: TGTGCCATCAGTGACGTCAACACCGGGGAGCTGTTTTTT. It yields the protein CAISDVNTGELFF. The gene calls are TRBV10-3 and TRBJ2-2; D is undetermined. CDR1 ENHRY and CDR2 SYGVKD come from the germline V gene. With 3 bases removed from V and 2 bases from J, the gap between germline ends came to 4 bases. The CDR3 length is 13 residues.

The CDR3 bases are TGTGCCAGTAGTATTCATGAGGGTAGGGGCAATCAGCCCCAGCATTTT. Amino acid sequence: CASSIHEGRGNQPQHF. The genes are TRBV19 and TRBJ1-5; D ambiguous. The germline V gene encodes CDR1 LNHDA and CDR2 SQIVND (reference sequence). Between the trimmed V and J ends, which lost 3 bases and 2 bases, there was a span of 14 bases. This CDR3 contains 16 residues.

This clone was recorded only once. The V call is TRBV30, the J call TRBJ2-1; D possibly corresponds to TRBD2 (5 bases). CDR3 length: 12 amino acids. V gave up 4 bases and J gave up 8 bases, with 12 bases separating them. CDR1 GTSNPN and CDR2 SVGIG come from the germline V gene (reference sequence). This CDR3 reads CAWTPWRDEQFF. Here the CDR3 DNA reads TGTGCCTGGACACCCTGGCGGGATGAGCAGTTCTTC.

Details on this clone: In the same sample, other DNA sequences code for this CDR3. The rearrangement links TRBV19 to TRBJ1-5; 8 bases fit TRBD1. The CDR3 covers 14 residues. J was trimmed by 4 bases and V by 3 bases; bases with no gene match: 2. Germline V lookup: CDR1 LNHDA, CDR2 SQIVND (reference sequence). This CDR3 reads CASSIRGRNQPQHF. The CDR3 DNA reads as TGTGCCAGTAGTATCAGGGGGCGGAATCAGCCCCAGCATTTT. Combining the CDR3 with reference TRBV19 and TRBJ1-5 gives the whole variable domain DGGITQSPKYLFRKEGQNVTLSCEQNLNHDAMYWYRQDPGQGLRLIYYSQIVNDFQKGDIAEGYSVSREKKESFPLTVTSAQKNPTAFYLCASSIRGRNQPQHFGDGTRLSIL.

The chain recombines TRBV12-5 with TRBJ1-1; no clear D. The CDR3 runs 13 residues. Looked up from germline, CDR1 is LGHNT and CDR2 is FRNRAP. The V gene lost 7 bases and the J gene lost 0 bases, with 9 bases spanning the gap. The CDR3 loop reads CASATDLNTEAFF. As DNA, the CDR3 is TGTGCTAGTGCCACGGACTTGAACACTGAAGCTTTCTTT.

The chain links TRBV9 to TRBJ1-2; the match to TRBD1 covers 10 bases. Germline V gene sequence: CDR1 SGDLS, CDR2 YYNGEE. J was trimmed by 4 bases and V by 3 bases; bases with no gene match: 9. The CDR3 contains 16 residues. For the CDR3, the DNA is TGTGCCAGCAGCGCTAGGACAGGGGGTAGTAGCTATGGCTACACCTTC. This sequence encodes CASSARTGGSSYGYTF.

The chain joins TRBV19 to TRBJ1-2; D is unclear. Germline values: CDR1 LNHDA, CDR2 SQIVND (reference sequence). V was clipped by 3 bases and J by 4 bases, with 9 bases between them. This CDR3 comprises 13 residues. CDR3 DNA sequence: TGTGCCAGTAGTATTGGAGAATTCTATGGCTACACCTTC. This encodes CASSIGEFYGYTF.

The gene calls are TRBV27 and TRBJ1-4, with 9 bases that match TRBD1. With 5 bases clipped from V and 7 bases from J, the junction kept 8 bases outside the gene matches. In germline, CDR1 is MNHEY, CDR2 SMNVEV (reference sequence). This CDR3 is built from 15 residues. The CDR3 loop reads CASSQSGTGSEKLFF. CDR3 coding DNA: TGTGCCAGCAGTCAATCCGGGACAGGGAGTGAAAAACTGTTTTTT.

The genes are TRBV5-1 and TRBJ2-3; 12 positions match TRBD2. This CDR3 is built from 16 residues. Trimming cost V 4 bases and J 2 bases; bases outside gene matches: 5. Germline loops: CDR1 SGHRS, CDR2 YFSETQ. Here the CDR3 reads CASSTTSGGYTDTQYF. In DNA form, the CDR3 reads TGCGCCAGCAGCACGACTAGCGGGGGTTACACAGATACGCAGTATTTT.

This chain uses TRBV7-8 with TRBJ2-7, with 8 bases lining up with TRBD1. This CDR3 contains 15 residues. CDR1 is SGHVS, CDR2 FQNEAQ, per germline. V lost 0 bases and J lost 2; bases outside the gene matches: 3. The CDR3 loop reads CASSLAETGAYEQYF. The CDR3 DNA reads TGTGCCAGCAGCTTAGCGGAGACAGGGGCCTACGAGCAGTACTTC. Variable domain in full (rest from reference TRBV7-8 and TRBJ2-7): GAGVSQSPRYKVAKRGQDVALRCDPISGHVSLFWYQQALGQGPEFLTYFQNEAQLDKSGLPSDRFFAERPEGSVSTLKIQRTQQEDSAVYLCASSLAETGAYEQYFGPGTRLTVT.

The chain joins TRBV4-3 to TRBJ2-1; no firm D call. The CDR3 extends over 14 amino acids. V shed 4 bases and J shed 4 bases, with 11 bases lying between them. CDR1 and CDR2 (germline): LGHNA, YSLEER. CDR3 sequence: CASSRRTAYNEQFF. The CDR3 DNA sequence: TGCGCCAGCAGCCGCCGGACGGCATACAATGAGCAGTTCTTC.

This chain uses TRBV5-1 with TRBJ2-3; no firm D call. Germline CDR1 reads SGHRS; CDR2 reads YFSETQ. V lost 3 bases and J 9 bases, leaving 11 bases between the germline ends. This CDR3 comprises 12 residues. In nucleotides, the CDR3 is TGCGCCAGCAGCTCAGACGTAGGGACGCAGTATTTT. It specifies CASSSDVGTQYF.

This clone has only a few counts. The chain uses TRBV11-3 and TRBJ2-7; no firm D call. V lost 2 bases and J lost 1, with 6 bases in between. Germline CDR1 is SGHNT and CDR2 is YENEEA. This CDR3 comprises 13 residues. The CDR3 DNA follows: TGTGCCAGCAGCTTATGGAAATCCTACGAGCAGTACGTC. Encoded protein: CASSLWKSYEQYV.

The chain joins TRBV5-1 to TRBJ2-3; 8 positions match TRBD1. Trimming cost V 7 bases and J 0 bases; bases outside gene matches: 10. The CDR3 sequence is 16 residues long. Germline V CDR1 and CDR2: SGHRS, YFSETQ. CDR3: CASGSYGTGSTDTQYF. The CDR3 DNA is TGCGCCAGCGGCTCATATGGGACAGGCAGCACAGATACGCAGTATTTT.

The V gene is TRBV18, the J gene TRBJ2-7, with D perhaps matching TRBD1 (8 bases). V dropped 8 bases and J dropped 2 bases, with 13 bases sitting between them. Germline V gene sequence: CDR1 KGHSH, CDR2 LQKENI. The CDR3 consists of 13 residues. This chain's CDR3 is CASRQGRAYEQYV. As DNA, the CDR3 is TGTGCCAGCAGACAGGGGAGGGCCTACGAGCAGTACGTC.

As DNA, the CDR3 is TGTGCCAGCAGTCAGCAGGGCTCCTACGAGCAGTACTTC. Amino acids: CASSQQGSYEQYF. The chain combines TRBV6-5 with TRBJ2-7, with a tentative D call TRBD1 (5 bases). The germline V gene has CDR1 MNHEY and CDR2 SVGAGI. This CDR3 has 13 amino acids. V lost 5 bases, J lost 0 bases, and 8 bases lay in between.

The V gene is TRBV6-5, the J gene TRBJ1-5; a weak D match, TRBD1 (5 bases). Germline loops: CDR1 MNHEY, CDR2 SVGAGI. The V end was cut by 5 bases, the J end by 7 bases, with 15 bases between. The CDR3 has 14 residues. CDR3 coding DNA: TGTGCCAGCAGTACGAGGGCAGGGCCCCAGCCCCAGCATTTT. This gives the protein CASSTRAGPQPQHF.

This clone has more than one count but fewer than ten. The chain has TRBV2 and TRBJ1-2; possible D gene TRBD1, 5 bases. Per germline, CDR1 SNHLY and CDR2 FYNNEI. The germline V and J ends were trimmed by 7 bases and 4 bases, with 13 bases remaining between them. The CDR3 runs 13 residues. In DNA form, the CDR3 reads TGTGCCAGCACTGAGGGGTTTGGCTATGGCTACACCTTC. Its translation is CASTEGFGYGYTF.

V gene TRBV5-1 combines with J gene TRBJ1-2; weak D call: TRBD1 (5 bases). Germline loops: CDR1 SGHRS, CDR2 YFSETQ. The CDR3 consists of 14 residues. V lost 4 bases and J 4 bases, leaving 14 bases between the germline ends. CDR3 sequence (DNA): TGCGCCAGCAGCCCTGCGGGGGAAAGCTATGGCTACACCTTC. Translating gives CASSPAGESYGYTF.

The chain employs TRBV6-4 and TRBJ1-2; tentative D call: TRBD1 (6 bases). The CDR3 length is 14 residues. Germline V gives CDR1 MRHNA, CDR2 SNTAGT. V was pared by 6 bases and J by 4 bases, with 15 bases between. CDR3 in DNA: TGTGCCAGCAGCCCAGGACAGTCGCTCTATGGCTACACCTTC. Protein sequence: CASSPGQSLYGYTF.

This clone is a singleton in its sample. V is TRBV9 and J is TRBJ2-1, with 12 bases aligning to TRBD2. The CDR3 is 15 residues long. Germline V lookup: CDR1 SGDLS, CDR2 YYNGEE. The V gene end was trimmed by 4 bases and the J gene end by 7 bases; junction bases not matched to a gene: 6. The DNA for the CDR3 is TGTGCCAGCAGCCCTAGCGGGGGGGCTGGGAATGAGCAGTTCTTC. Translating gives CASSPSGGAGNEQFF.

This clone was detected only a few times. This chain uses TRBV7-8 with TRBJ1-1; D might be TRBD1 (6 bases). There are 17 residues in the CDR3. Trimming removed 3 bases from V and 1 base from J, with 18 bases in between. Per the germline V gene, CDR1 is SGHVS and CDR2 is FQNEAQ. The DNA of the CDR3 is TGTGCCAGCAGCTTTAGAACAGGGAGGGGCTCGAACACTGAAGCTTTCTTT. Translation: CASSFRTGRGSNTEAFF.

The chain couples TRBV7-3 to TRBJ2-6; no firm D call. V lost 7 bases to trimming and J lost 2 bases, with 9 bases between them. The length of the CDR3 is 14 residues. CDR1 and CDR2 (germline): SGHTA, FQGTGA. The CDR3 DNA reads as TGTGCCAGCAATGGCAGCCCTGGGGCCAACGTCCTGACTTTC. Encoded protein: CASNGSPGANVLTF.

This rearrangement joins TRBV7-3 to TRBJ1-6, with D perhaps TRBD1 (5 bases). The CDR3 is 15 residues long. Germline lookup yields CDR1 SGHTA and CDR2 FQGTGA. V lost 0 bases and J lost 7, with 10 bases in between. Here the CDR3 DNA reads TGTGCCAGCAGCTTAACGTGGGGGGACAATTCACCCCTCCACTTT. Protein sequence: CASSLTWGDNSPLHF.